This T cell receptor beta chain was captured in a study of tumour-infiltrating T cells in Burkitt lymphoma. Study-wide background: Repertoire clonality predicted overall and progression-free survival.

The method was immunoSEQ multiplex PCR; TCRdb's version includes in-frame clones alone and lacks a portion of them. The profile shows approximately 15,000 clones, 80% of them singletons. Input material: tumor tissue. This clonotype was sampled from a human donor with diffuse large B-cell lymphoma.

The DNA of the CDR3 is TGTGCCATCAGTGTTGGCAGGGAGGCCGCCTACGAGCAGTACTTC. Its protein product is CAISVGREAAYEQYF. V usage is TRBV10-3 and J usage is TRBJ2-7, with D tentatively TRBD2 (6 bases). The CDR3 runs 15 residues. CDR1 is ENHRY, CDR2 SYGVKD, per germline. With 4 bases removed from V and 2 bases from J, the gap between germline ends came to 15 bases.